This TCR beta chain was sequenced for a study of OX40 agonist ivuxolimab in advanced cancers. The table came from immunoSEQ multiplex PCR; TCRdb's copy has only in-frame clones and leaves some out. The sample consists of tens of thousands of clones, 75% to 90% of them appearing once. CDR1 is SGHRS, CDR2 YFSETQ, per germline. With V trimmed by 4 bases and J by 2 bases, 13 bases remained unmatched. The CDR3 is 17 amino acids. Sequencing was performed on CD4+ or CD8+ T cells sorted from blood, taken in a trial of the OX40 agonist ivuxolimab. The V gene is TRBV5-1, the J gene TRBJ2-7; 9 positions match TRBD1. The source is an adult with an advanced solid tumor such as melanoma, head and neck, liver or kidney cancer. CDR3 region: CASSPTVTGGLTYEQYF. CDR3 sequence (DNA): TGCGCCAGCAGCCCGACCGTTACAGGGGGCCTAACCTACGAGCAGTACTTC.